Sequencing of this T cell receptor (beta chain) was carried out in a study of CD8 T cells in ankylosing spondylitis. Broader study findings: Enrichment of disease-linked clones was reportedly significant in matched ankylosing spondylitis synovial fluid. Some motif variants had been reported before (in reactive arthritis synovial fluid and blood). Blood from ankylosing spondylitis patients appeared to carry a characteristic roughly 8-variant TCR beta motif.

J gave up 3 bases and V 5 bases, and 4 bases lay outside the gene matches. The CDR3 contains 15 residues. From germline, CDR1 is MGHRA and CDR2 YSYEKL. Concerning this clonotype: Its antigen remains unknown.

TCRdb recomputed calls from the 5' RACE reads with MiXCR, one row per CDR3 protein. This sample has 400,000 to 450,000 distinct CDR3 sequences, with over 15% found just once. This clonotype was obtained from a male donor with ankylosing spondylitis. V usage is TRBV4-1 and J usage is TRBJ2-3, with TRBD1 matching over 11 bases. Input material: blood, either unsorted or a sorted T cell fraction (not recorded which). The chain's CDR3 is CASSSDRGLTDTQYF. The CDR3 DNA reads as TGCGCCAGCAGCTCGGACAGGGGGCTTACAGATACGCAGTATTTT.